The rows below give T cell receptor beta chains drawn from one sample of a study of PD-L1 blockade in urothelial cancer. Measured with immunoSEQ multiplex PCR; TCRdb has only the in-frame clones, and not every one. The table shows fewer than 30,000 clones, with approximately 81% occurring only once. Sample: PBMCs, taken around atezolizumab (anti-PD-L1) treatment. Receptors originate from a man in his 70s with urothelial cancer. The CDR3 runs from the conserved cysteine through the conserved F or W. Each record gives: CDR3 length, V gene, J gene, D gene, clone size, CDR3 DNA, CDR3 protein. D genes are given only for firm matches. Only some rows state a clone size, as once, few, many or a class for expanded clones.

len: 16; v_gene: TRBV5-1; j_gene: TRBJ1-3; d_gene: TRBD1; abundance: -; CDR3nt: TGCGCCAGCAGCTTGGCAGGGACAGCCTCTGGAAACACCATATATTTT; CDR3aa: CASSLAGTASGNTIYF
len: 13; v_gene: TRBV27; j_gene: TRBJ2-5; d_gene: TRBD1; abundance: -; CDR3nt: TGTGCCAGCAGTGGGGACAGGCAAGAGACCCAGTACTTC; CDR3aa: CASSGDRQETQYF
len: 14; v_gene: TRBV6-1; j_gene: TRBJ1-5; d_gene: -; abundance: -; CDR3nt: TGTGCCAGCAGCGGACAGTGGGGCAATCAGCCCCAGCATTTT; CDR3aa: CASSGQWGNQPQHF
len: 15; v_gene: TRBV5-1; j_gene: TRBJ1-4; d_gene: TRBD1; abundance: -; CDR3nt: TGCGCCAGCAGCTCCGGGACAGGGCCCCATGAAAAACTGTTTTTT; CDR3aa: CASSSGTGPHEKLFF
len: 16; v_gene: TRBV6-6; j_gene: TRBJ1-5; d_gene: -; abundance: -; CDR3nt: TGTGCCAGCAGTTACTCGAAGCCGAATAGCAATCAGCCCCAGCATTTT; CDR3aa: CASSYSKPNSNQPQHF
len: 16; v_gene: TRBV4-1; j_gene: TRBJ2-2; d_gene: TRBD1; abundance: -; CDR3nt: TGCGCCAGCAGCCAAACCAGCACAGGGGAGACCGGGGAGCTGTTTTTT; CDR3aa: CASSQTSTGETGELFF
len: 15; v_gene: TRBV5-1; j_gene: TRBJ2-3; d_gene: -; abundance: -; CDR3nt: TGCGCCAGCAGCTCTACAGGTGGTAGCACAGATACGCAGTATTTT; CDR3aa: CASSSTGGSTDTQYF
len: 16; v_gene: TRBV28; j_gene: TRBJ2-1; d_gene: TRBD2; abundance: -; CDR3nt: TGTGCCAGCAGTTCCTTGACCAAGCGGGAAGACGGTGAGCAGTTCTTC; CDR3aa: CASSSLTKREDGEQFF
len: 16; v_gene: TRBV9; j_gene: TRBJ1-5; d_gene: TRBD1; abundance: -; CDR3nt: TGTGCCAGCAGCTCGGGACAGGGGTTAAGCAATCAGCCCCAGCATTTT; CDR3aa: CASSSGQGLSNQPQHF
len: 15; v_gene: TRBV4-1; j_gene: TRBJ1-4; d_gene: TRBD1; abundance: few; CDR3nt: TGCGCCAGCAGCCAAGTGGGACAGGGGAATGAAAAACTGTTTTTT; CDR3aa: CASSQVGQGNEKLFF
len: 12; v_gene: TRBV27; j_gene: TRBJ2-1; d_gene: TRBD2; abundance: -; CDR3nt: TGTGCCAGCAGTTTTTCAGCGGGAGAGCAGTTCTTC; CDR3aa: CASSFSAGEQFF